The 30 T cell receptor beta chains listed next were all sequenced from one sample in a study of shared clonotypes between healthy human individuals. Using immunoSEQ multiplex PCR, the repertoire was profiled, and TCRdb retains in-frame clones only, with some absent. The sample holds some 1.4 million clones, more than 95% seen once. Sequencing was carried out using naive CD4+ T cells sorted from blood. This sample's subset: CD45RA+ positively selected. Receptors originate from a man aged 25-40 years in good health.

This clone was recorded once. This chain connects TRBV11-3 to TRBJ2-3; maybe TRBD1 (5 bases). The CDR3 extends over 13 amino acids. The germline gives CDR1 SGHNT, CDR2 YENEEA. V was pared by 6 bases and J by 3 bases, with 10 bases between. The CDR3 reads CASRRTGTDTQYF. CDR3 nucleotide sequence: TGTGCCAGCAGACGAACAGGAACAGATACGCAGTATTTT.

This sequence joins TRBV15 and TRBJ2-7; 7 nucleotides align to TRBD1. CDR1 is LNHNV, CDR2 YYDKDF, per germline (reference sequence). The CDR3 contains 14 residues. V trimming: 5 bases; J trimming: 3 bases; junction bases outside the gene matches: 7. CDR3 bases: TGTGCCACCAGCTTAGACAGGGTGAGCTACGAGCAGTACTTC. It is translated as CATSLDRVSYEQYF. The entire variable domain, with the rest obtained from reference TRBV15 and TRBJ2-7, is as follows: DAMVIQNPRYQVTQFGKPVTLSCSQTLNHNVMYWYQQKSSQAPKLLFHYYDKDFNNEADTPDNFQSRRPNTSFCFLDIRSPGLGDTAMYLCATSLDRVSYEQYFGPGTRLTVT.

Comments on this clone: Distinct nucleotide sequences in the sample also encode this CDR3. This chain links TRBV5-6 with TRBJ1-5; possibly TRBD1 for D (5 bases). V dropped 0 bases and J dropped 4 bases, with 8 bases sitting between them. From germline, CDR1 is SGHDT and CDR2 YYEEEE. This CDR3 spans 14 amino acids. CDR3 loop: CASSLGRVNQPQHF. The CDR3 DNA is TGTGCCAGCAGCTTGGGCAGGGTAAATCAGCCCCAGCATTTT.

Turning to this clone: Additional DNA sequences in this sample encode the identical CDR3. This sequence joins TRBV15 and TRBJ2-5, with TRBD2 matching over 11 bases. The CDR3 is 16 residues long. CDR1 is LNHNV, CDR2 YYDKDF, per germline (reference sequence). Losses at the gene ends were 3 bases for V and 4 bases for J; bases not matched to a gene: 7. CDR3 bases: TGTGCCACCAGCAGGCATACAACTAGCGGGAGAGAGACCCAGTACTTC. It encodes CATSRHTTSGRETQYF.

The rearrangement uses TRBV14 and TRBJ2-1; D is unresolved. This CDR3 is built from 13 residues. In germline, CDR1 is SGHDN, CDR2 FVKESK. Trimming cost V 0 bases and J 7 bases, with 7 bases left between them. DNA of the CDR3: TGTGCCAGCAGCCAAGATTTAGTAAATGAGCAGTTCTTC. Protein product: CASSQDLVNEQFF.

The V gene is TRBV6-1, the J gene TRBJ2-3; TRBD2 might be the D (6 bases). This CDR3 has 15 residues. The germline V gene encodes CDR1 MNHNS and CDR2 SASEGT. V dropped 3 bases and J dropped 1 base, with 11 bases sitting between them. CDR3 bases: TGTGCCAGCAGTGAGACTAGTCTCGGCACAGATACGCAGTATTTT. As protein: CASSETSLGTDTQYF.

The J gene is TRBJ1-5, the V gene TRBV19; D gene uncertain. CDR1 LNHDA and CDR2 SQIVND come from the germline V gene (reference sequence). This CDR3 region has 15 residues. V dropped 3 bases and J dropped 3 bases, with 12 bases sitting between them. The CDR3 DNA reads TGTGCCAGTAGTATTAGCGGGAGCCCCAATCAGCCCCAGCATTTT. It is translated as CASSISGSPNQPQHF.

The chain is built from TRBV27 and TRBJ2-1; a weak D match, TRBD1 (6 bases). V was pared by 4 bases and J by 5 bases, with 12 bases between. Germline V gene lookup returns CDR1 MNHEY and CDR2 SMNVEV (reference sequence). This CDR3 has 14 residues. DNA of the CDR3: TGTGCCAGCAGTTATAGTGGGACAAACAATGAGCAGTTCTTC. Protein sequence: CASSYSGTNNEQFF.

This clone was counted a single time. The chain carries TRBV28 and TRBJ1-1; perhaps TRBD1 as D (6 bases). V was shortened by 6 bases and J by 1 base, with 15 bases between the two germline ends. There are 15 residues in the CDR3. The germline V gene has CDR1 MDHEN and CDR2 SYDVKM. CDR3: CASRSSGGQNTEAFF. The DNA for the CDR3 is TGTGCCAGCAGATCCTCGGGGGGGCAGAACACTGAAGCTTTCTTT.

The chain carries TRBV6-5 and TRBJ2-7, with D possibly being TRBD1 (6 bases). CDR1 MNHEY and CDR2 SVGAGI come from the germline V gene. V lost 0 bases to trimming and J lost 2 bases, with 11 bases between them. This CDR3 contains 15 residues. The CDR3 DNA sequence: TGTGCCAGCAGTTACTCGTACCAGGGGACCTACGAGCAGTACTTC. This encodes CASSYSYQGTYEQYF.

The genes are TRBV7-8 and TRBJ2-1, with a tentative D call TRBD1 (6 bases). V lost 4 bases and J 5 bases, leaving 12 bases between the germline ends. The CDR3 runs to 14 residues. Looked up from germline, CDR1 is SGHVS and CDR2 is FQNEAQ. The DNA for the CDR3 is TGTGCCAGCAGCTCGAGAAGGACAGACAATGAGCAGTTCTTC. Translating it yields CASSSRRTDNEQFF.

This clone was counted once. This rearrangement joins TRBV5-1 to TRBJ1-5; tentatively, D is TRBD1 (6 bases). The ends were cut back, 5 bases at V and 0 bases at J, with 12 bases in the middle. This CDR3 contains 15 residues. The germline CDR1 and CDR2 sequences are SGHRS and YFSETQ. The CDR3 bases are TGCGCCAGCAGGCGAACAGGGAATAGCAATCAGCCCCAGCATTTT. Its translation: CASRRTGNSNQPQHF.

The V gene is TRBV2, the J gene TRBJ2-7; no definite D call. Trimming shortened V by 6 bases and J by 6 bases, and 12 bases separated the two germline ends. The CDR3 is 12 amino acids. The germline V gene encodes CDR1 SNHLY and CDR2 FYNNEI. The CDR3 is CASSVTRPEQYF. DNA for the CDR3: TGTGCCAGCAGCGTGACCCGCCCCGAGCAGTACTTC.

The chain joins TRBV5-1 to TRBJ2-2, with 10 bases matching TRBD1. V lost 5 bases, J lost 5 bases, and 12 bases stayed unmatched. Germline CDR1 SGHRS, CDR2 YFSETQ. The CDR3 sequence is 17 residues long. As DNA, the CDR3 is TGCGCCAGCAGTCTCGACTGGACAGGGGGAACGACCGGGGAGCTGTTTTTT. This codes for CASSLDWTGGTTGELFF.

In the case of this clone: Different DNA sequences within this sample yield the same CDR3. Here the CDR3 reads CASSPNYEQYF. The CDR3 region has the DNA TGTGCCAGCAGTCCAAACTACGAGCAGTACTTC. The chain has TRBV28 and TRBJ2-7; D gene uncertain. Trimming shortened V by 5 bases and J by 3 bases, and 5 bases separated the two germline ends. CDR3 length: 11 residues. The germline V gene has CDR1 MDHEN and CDR2 SYDVKM.

The rearrangement joins TRBV19 to TRBJ2-4, with 7 bases fitting TRBD1. With V trimmed by 1 base and J by 1 base, 13 bases remained unmatched. Germline CDR1 reads LNHDA; CDR2 reads SQIVND (reference sequence). The length of the CDR3 is 19 residues. CDR3 nucleotides: TGTGCCAGTAGTATAGGGTATAGGGGGCGAGGGGAGGCCAAAAACATTCAGTACTTC. Amino acid sequence: CASSIGYRGRGEAKNIQYF. Full variable domain (outside the CDR3, taken from reference TRBV19 and TRBJ2-4): DGGITQSPKYLFRKEGQNVTLSCEQNLNHDAMYWYRQDPGQGLRLIYYSQIVNDFQKGDIAEGYSVSREKKESFPLTVTSAQKNPTAFYLCASSIGYRGRGEAKNIQYFGAGTRLSVL.

The chain employs TRBV28 and TRBJ1-5; no firm D call. The germline V gene encodes CDR1 MDHEN and CDR2 SYDVKM. V lost 6 bases and J 0 bases, leaving 12 bases between the germline ends. CDR3 size: 15 residues. The CDR3 here is CASRENLYSNQPQHF. The CDR3 DNA follows: TGTGCCAGCAGGGAGAATCTTTATAGCAATCAGCCCCAGCATTTT.

The chain combines TRBV5-1 with TRBJ2-1; D is possibly TRBD2 (5 bases). Trimming left V 0 bases short and J 9 bases short, with 16 bases between. CDR1 is SGHRS and CDR2 is YFSETQ in the germline V gene. This CDR3 is built from 15 residues. CDR3 coding DNA: TGCGCCAGCAGCTTGGGCGGGTCCCCCACAATTGAGCAGTTCTTC. Amino acid sequence: CASSLGGSPTIEQFF.

The gene calls are TRBV5-8 and TRBJ2-5; D is unresolved. From germline, CDR1 is SGHTS and CDR2 YDEGEE. Trimming removed 0 bases from V and 3 bases from J, with 9 bases in between. This CDR3 contains 14 residues. The CDR3 nucleotides read TGTGCCAGCAGCTTGGGCCGAGGAGAAGAGACCCAGTACTTC. Its translation: CASSLGRGEETQYF.

The CDR3 DNA follows: TGTGCCAGTAGTCCCGGGTCGGCTGTCACAGATACGCAGTATTTT. Translation: CASSPGSAVTDTQYF. The rearrangement links TRBV19 to TRBJ2-3; D is unclear. V gave up 5 bases and J gave up 2 bases, with 14 bases separating them. The CDR3 has 15 residues. The germline V gene encodes CDR1 LNHDA and CDR2 SQIVND (reference sequence).

The chain uses TRBV28 and TRBJ2-1, with TRBD1 identical over 8 bases. This CDR3 region has 14 residues. Losses at the gene ends were 4 bases for V and 5 bases for J; bases not matched to a gene: 4. Germline assignment: CDR1 MDHEN and CDR2 SYDVKM. The CDR3 nucleotides are TGTGCCAGCAGTTGGGACAGGAGAAACAATGAGCAGTTCTTC. Protein sequence: CASSWDRRNNEQFF.

The chain couples TRBV7-6 to TRBJ1-2; weak D call: TRBD1 (5 bases). Trimming took 1 base from V and 10 from J, leaving 16 bases between them. This CDR3 is built from 14 residues. In germline, CDR1 is SGHVS, CDR2 FNYEAQ. CDR3 nucleotide sequence: TGTGCCAGCAGCTTAGGCCCCGGGGGACTGGACTACACCTTC. Translation gives CASSLGPGGLDYTF.

This sequence joins TRBV11-2 and TRBJ2-5; a possible D gene is TRBD2 (5 bases). This CDR3 spans 14 amino acids. Germline V CDR1 and CDR2: SGHAT, FQNNGV. The V and J ends lost 1 base and 2 bases respectively, with 8 bases between them. Written as DNA, the CDR3 is TGTGCCAGCAGCTTAGCCGGACTTCAAGAGACCCAGTACTTC. Translating gives CASSLAGLQETQYF.

The V gene is TRBV5-1, the J gene TRBJ2-7; 10 bases are a match to TRBD1. Germline V gene lookup returns CDR1 SGHRS and CDR2 YFSETQ. V trimming: 0 bases; J trimming: 6 bases; junction bases outside the gene matches: 6. This CDR3 is 15 amino acids long. As DNA, the CDR3 is TGCGCCAGCAGCTTGGCGGGGACAGGGGCCTTCGAGCAGTACTTC. Translated, it gives CASSLAGTGAFEQYF.

The chain carries TRBV29-1 and TRBJ2-2; D remains ambiguous. This CDR3 is built from 13 residues. Trimming cost V 7 bases and J 5 bases, with 14 bases left between them. Germline V gene lookup returns CDR1 SQVTM and CDR2 ANQGSEA. CDR3 loop: CSALTPETGELFF. The CDR3 DNA follows: TGCAGCGCCCTTACCCCGGAGACCGGGGAGCTGTTTTTT.

The J gene is TRBJ2-7, the V gene TRBV29-1; 10 bases match TRBD2. The CDR3 has 15 amino acids. The ends lost 4 bases at V and 0 bases at J; junction bases unmatched: 6. Germline V lookup: CDR1 SQVTM, CDR2 ANQGSEA. For the CDR3, the DNA is TGCAGCGTTGGGTTATCTAGCGGGAGCTCCTACGAGCAGTACTTC. Translating it yields CSVGLSSGSSYEQYF.

The V call is TRBV7-6, the J call TRBJ2-3; TRBD2 matches at 10 bases. The CDR3 spans 16 residues. With 1 base clipped from V and 2 bases from J, the junction kept 3 bases outside the gene matches. CDR1 is SGHVS and CDR2 is FNYEAQ in the germline V gene. CDR3 amino acids: CASSLGLAGFTDTQYF. CDR3 sequence (DNA): TGTGCCAGCAGCTTAGGACTAGCGGGTTTCACAGATACGCAGTATTTT.

This chain links TRBV27 with TRBJ2-5, with D perhaps TRBD1 or TRBD2 (5 bases each). Germline assignment: CDR1 MNHEY and CDR2 SMNVEV (reference sequence). The CDR3 runs 14 residues. Trimming pared 5 bases from V and 7 bases from J, leaving 17 bases between. The CDR3 spells CASSANRWDGTQYF. The DNA of the CDR3 is TGTGCCAGCAGTGCTAACAGGTGGGACGGGACCCAGTACTTC.

In the case of this clone: This specimen includes other DNA sequences encoding the same CDR3. This sequence joins TRBV6-1 and TRBJ2-7, with D possibly matching TRBD1 (6 bases). The ends were cut back, 6 bases at V and 2 bases at J, with 11 bases in the middle. CDR3 length equals 13 residues. Germline values: CDR1 MNHNS, CDR2 SASEGT. The CDR3 loop reads CASSRTGTYEQYF. The DNA of the CDR3 is TGTGCCAGCAGCCGTACAGGGACCTACGAGCAGTACTTC.

The chain uses TRBV2 and TRBJ1-5; no clear D gene. Germline loops: CDR1 SNHLY, CDR2 FYNNEI. CDR3 length: 15 amino acids. Trimming removed 5 bases from V and 0 bases from J, with 11 bases in between. In nucleotides, the CDR3 is TGTGCCAGCAGTTACGGTCAATCTAGCAATCAGCCCCAGCATTTT. It is translated as CASSYGQSSNQPQHF.